The 7 T cell receptor beta chains below come from one sample, sequenced in a study of molecular identifiers for immune sequencing clone quantification. TCRdb reprocessed the PCR reads via MiXCR and lists one record per CDR3 protein. This sample has over 600,000 distinct CDR3 sequences, with nearly 20% found just once. The sample consisted of naive CD8+ T cells from blood, with Jurkat cell RNA spiked in. The subset was: FACS-sorted CD8+CD4-CCR7+CD45RA+ naive T cells. Source of these receptors: a human donor in good health. Some libraries in this study had Jurkat cell RNA spiked in.

As concerns this clonotype: A single base separates this from a much larger clone, so it may be a read error. The chain combines TRBV2 with TRBJ1-5, with D perhaps TRBD1 (6 bases). CDR3 length equals 20 residues. The V gene's germline CDR1 is SNHLY and CDR2 FYNNEI. The chain's CDR3 is CGSSGNRERFQLASNQPQHF. The CDR3 nucleotides read TGTGGCAGCAGTGGAAACAGGGAAAGGTTTCAACTAGCCAGCAATCAGCCCCAGCATTTT.

The chain carries TRBV25-1 and TRBJ2-3; a weak D match, TRBD1 (6 bases). Germline-derived CDR1 and CDR2 are MGHDK and SYGVNS. This CDR3 comprises 15 residues. The V end was cut by 3 bases, the J end by 2 bases, with 12 bases between. In DNA, the CDR3 is TGTGCCAGCAGTGATCCGGGACACTACACAGATACGCAGTATTTT. This gives the protein CASSDPGHYTDTQYF.

This clonotype has a count of ten or more. The chain is built from TRBV7-8 and TRBJ1-5; D remains unclear. With 2 bases removed from V and 0 bases from J, the gap between germline ends came to 11 bases. The length of the CDR3 is 16 residues. CDR1 SGHVS and CDR2 FQNEAQ come from the germline V gene. CDR3 sequence: CASSLLVVYSNQPQHF. In nucleotides, the CDR3 is TGTGCCAGCAGCTTATTAGTGGTCTATAGCAATCAGCCCCAGCATTTT.

This clonotype has a handful of counts. A much larger clone lies one base from this, so it may be a read error. This chain connects TRBV6-2 or TRBV6-3 to TRBJ2-5; D gene unclear. Deletions cut 6 bases from V and 9 bases from J, with 20 bases between. The germline V gene encodes CDR1 MNHEY and CDR2 SVGEGT. The CDR3 length is 14 residues. The CDR3: CASSLTIAQSSQYF. In nucleotides, the CDR3 is TGTGCCAGCAGCCTCACTATTGCCCAGTCGTCCCAGTACTTC.

This clonotype came up a few times. V usage is TRBV19 and J usage is TRBJ2-1; 7 bases line up with TRBD2. Trimming took 7 bases from V and 9 from J; bases not matched to a gene: 6. CDR3 length: 12 residues. In germline, CDR1 is LNHDA, CDR2 SQIVND (reference sequence). The CDR3 region has the DNA TGTGCCAGTAATGGGGGGGGACCTGAGCAGTTCTTC. Translated, it gives CASNGGGPEQFF.

For this clonotype: Given a much more abundant clone one base away, this may be a read error. The genes are TRBV4-1 and TRBJ2-1, with 8 bases matching TRBD1. This CDR3 is 12 amino acids long. From germline, CDR1 is MGHRA and CDR2 YSYEKL. As DNA, the CDR3 is TGCGCCGGCAGGGGGCAGGACAATGAGCAGTTCTTC. The encoded protein is CAGRGQDNEQFF.

The gene calls are TRBV19 and TRBJ1-1; the match to TRBD1 covers 9 bases. The junction had 7 bases not matched to a gene; V was cut back by 4 bases and J by 4 bases. The length of the CDR3 is 15 residues. The V gene's germline CDR1 is LNHDA and CDR2 SQIVND (reference sequence). This chain's CDR3 is CASSTGTGLTTEAFF. The CDR3 coding sequence is TGTGCCAGTAGTACCGGGACAGGGCTGACCACTGAAGCTTTCTTT.